This T cell receptor beta chain was captured in a study of cytomegalovirus exposure and HLA in healthy donors. Overall study findings and caveats: Immune exposure data for these donors was limited to CMV serostatus. Among TCR beta chains of equal frequency, HLA-associated ones were more clonally expanded in a later analysis. Looking again later, the authors saw that most CMV-associated TCR beta chains seemed HLA-restricted. TCR beta sequences numbering around 15,000 were associated with HLA alleles at 0.05 false discovery rate in a later analysis.

Remarks on this clone: What it recognizes is unknown.

The PCR made use of 60 Vbeta and 13 Jbeta primers. Here immunoSEQ multiplex PCR was the method, and the copy in TCRdb shows in-frame clones only, minus some. The repertoire holds approximately 220,000 clones, with 75% as singletons. CDR3 length equals 15 residues. Trimming cost V 1 base and J 4 bases, with 13 bases left between them. CDR1 SGHNT and CDR2 YYREEE come from the germline V gene (reference sequence). Sequenced: PBMCs. The rearrangement uses TRBV5-4 and TRBJ2-3, with D tentatively TRBD2 (6 bases). The sequence derives from a woman in her twenties or thirties in good health and CMV-seronegative. CDR3 sequence: CASSLPSVVSDTQYF. CDR3 DNA sequence: TGTGCCAGCAGCTTGCCTAGCGTAGTTTCAGATACGCAGTATTTT.